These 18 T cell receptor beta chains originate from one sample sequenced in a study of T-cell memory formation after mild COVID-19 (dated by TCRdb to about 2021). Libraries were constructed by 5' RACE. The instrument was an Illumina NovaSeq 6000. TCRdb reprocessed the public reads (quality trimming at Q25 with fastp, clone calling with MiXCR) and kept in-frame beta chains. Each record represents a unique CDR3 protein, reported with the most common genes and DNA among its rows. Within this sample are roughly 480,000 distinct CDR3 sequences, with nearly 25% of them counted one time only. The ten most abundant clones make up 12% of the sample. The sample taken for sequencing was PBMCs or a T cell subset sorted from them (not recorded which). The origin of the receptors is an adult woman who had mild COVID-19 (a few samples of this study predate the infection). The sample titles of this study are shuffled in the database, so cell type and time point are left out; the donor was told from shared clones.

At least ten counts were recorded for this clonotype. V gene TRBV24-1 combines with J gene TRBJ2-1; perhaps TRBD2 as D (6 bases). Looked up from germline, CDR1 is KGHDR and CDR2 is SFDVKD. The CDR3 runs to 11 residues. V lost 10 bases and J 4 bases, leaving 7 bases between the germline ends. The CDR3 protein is CATSGYNEQFF. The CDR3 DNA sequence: TGTGCCACTAGCGGATACAATGAGCAGTTCTTC.

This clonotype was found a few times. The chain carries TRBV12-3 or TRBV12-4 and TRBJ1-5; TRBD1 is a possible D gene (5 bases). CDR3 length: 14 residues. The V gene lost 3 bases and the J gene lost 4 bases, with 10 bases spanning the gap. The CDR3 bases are TGTGCCAGCAGTTTTGACAGAGCTAATCAGCCCCAGCATTTT. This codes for CASSFDRANQPQHF.

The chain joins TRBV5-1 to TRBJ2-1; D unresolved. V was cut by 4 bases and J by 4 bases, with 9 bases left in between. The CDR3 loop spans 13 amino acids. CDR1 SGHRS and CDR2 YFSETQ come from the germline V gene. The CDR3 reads CASSLYKYNEQFF. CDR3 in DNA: TGCGCCAGCAGCCTATATAAATACAATGAGCAGTTCTTC.

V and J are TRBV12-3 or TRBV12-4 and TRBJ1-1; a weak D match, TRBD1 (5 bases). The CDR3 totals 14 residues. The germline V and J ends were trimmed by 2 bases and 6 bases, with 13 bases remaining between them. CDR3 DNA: TGTGCCAGCAGTTTAACCGGGGCAGTACCTGAAGCTTTCTTT. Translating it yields CASSLTGAVPEAFF.

The CDR3 nucleotides read TGTGCCAGCAGTGCCCGGACTAGCGCCACACTTGGGGAGCAGTTCTTC. It is translated as CASSARTSATLGEQFF. This chain links TRBV2 with TRBJ2-1, with 9 bases matching TRBD2. Germline loops: CDR1 SNHLY, CDR2 FYNNEI. The CDR3 covers 16 residues. Unmatched junction bases numbered 14, after V lost 4 bases and J lost 10 bases. Full variable domain (missing parts from reference TRBV2 and TRBJ2-1): EPEVTQTPSHQVTQMGQEVILRCVPISNHLYFYWYRQILGQKVEFLVSFYNNEISEKSEIFDDQFSVERPDGSNFTLKIRSTKLEDSAMYFCASSARTSATLGEQFFGPGTRLTVL.

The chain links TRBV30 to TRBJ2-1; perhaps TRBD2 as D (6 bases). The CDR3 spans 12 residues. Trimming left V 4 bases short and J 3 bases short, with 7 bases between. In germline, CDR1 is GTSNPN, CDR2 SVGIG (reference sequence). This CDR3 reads CAWIGGYNEQFF. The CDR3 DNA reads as TGTGCCTGGATCGGGGGCTACAATGAGCAGTTCTTC.

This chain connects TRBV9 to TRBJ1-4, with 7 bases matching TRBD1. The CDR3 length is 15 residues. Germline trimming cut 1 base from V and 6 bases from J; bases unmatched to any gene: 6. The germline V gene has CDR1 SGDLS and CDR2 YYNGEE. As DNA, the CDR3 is TGTGCCAGCAGCGTATCACGAGGGGGCTATGAAAAACTGTTTTTT. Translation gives CASSVSRGGYEKLFF.

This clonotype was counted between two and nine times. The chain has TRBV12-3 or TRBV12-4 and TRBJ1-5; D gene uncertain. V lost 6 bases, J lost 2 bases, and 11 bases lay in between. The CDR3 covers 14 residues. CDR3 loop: CASSLNGGNQPQHF. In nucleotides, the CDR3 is TGTGCCAGCAGCCTGAACGGGGGCAATCAGCCCCAGCATTTT.

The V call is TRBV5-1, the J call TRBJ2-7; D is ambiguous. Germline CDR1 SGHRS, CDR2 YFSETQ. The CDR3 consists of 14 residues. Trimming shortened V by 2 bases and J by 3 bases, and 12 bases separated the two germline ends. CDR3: CASSFNGAVYEQYF. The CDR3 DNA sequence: TGCGCCAGCAGCTTTAATGGAGCCGTCTACGAGCAGTACTTC. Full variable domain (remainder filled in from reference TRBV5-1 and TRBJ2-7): KAGVTQTPRYLIKTRGQQVTLSCSPISGHRSVSWYQQTPGQGLQFLFEYFSETQRNKGNFPGRFSGRQFSNSRSEMNVSTLELGDSALYLCASSFNGAVYEQYFGPGTRLTVT.

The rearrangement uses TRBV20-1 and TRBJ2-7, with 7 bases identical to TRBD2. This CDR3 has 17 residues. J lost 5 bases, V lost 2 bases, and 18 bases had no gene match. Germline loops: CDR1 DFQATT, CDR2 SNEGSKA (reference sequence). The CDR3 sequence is CSARNVITGEGLHEQYF. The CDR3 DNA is TGCAGTGCTAGAAATGTTATTACGGGGGAGGGCCTTCACGAGCAGTACTTC.

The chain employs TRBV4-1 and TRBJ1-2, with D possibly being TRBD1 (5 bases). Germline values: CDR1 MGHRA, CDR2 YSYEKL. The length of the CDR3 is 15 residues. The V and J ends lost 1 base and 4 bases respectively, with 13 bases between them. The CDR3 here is CASSQGETAPYGYTF. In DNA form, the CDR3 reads TGCGCCAGCAGCCAAGGGGAGACAGCGCCCTATGGCTACACCTTC.

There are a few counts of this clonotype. The chain's CDR3 is CSARDRLAGGWDTQYF. The CDR3, as DNA: TGCAGTGCTAGAGATAGACTAGCGGGAGGATGGGATACGCAGTATTTT. This chain joins TRBV20-1 and TRBJ2-3, with TRBD2 matching 13 bases. CDR3 length equals 16 residues. Trimming cost V 0 bases and J 6 bases; bases outside gene matches: 6. CDR1 is DFQATT, CDR2 SNEGSKA, per germline (reference sequence).

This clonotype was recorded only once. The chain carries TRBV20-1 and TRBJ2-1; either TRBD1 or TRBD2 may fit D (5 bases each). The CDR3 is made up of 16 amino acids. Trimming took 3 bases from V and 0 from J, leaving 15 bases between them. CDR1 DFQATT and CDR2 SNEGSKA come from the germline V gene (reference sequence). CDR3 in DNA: TGCAGTGCTAGGCCTATGGGGGTCCACTCCTACAATGAGCAGTTCTTC. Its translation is CSARPMGVHSYNEQFF.

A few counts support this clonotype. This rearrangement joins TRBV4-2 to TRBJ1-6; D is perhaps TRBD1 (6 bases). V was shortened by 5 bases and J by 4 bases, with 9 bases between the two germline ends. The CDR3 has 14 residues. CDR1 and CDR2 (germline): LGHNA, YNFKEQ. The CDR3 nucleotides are TGTGCCAGCAGCGAAGGGGGTTATAATTCACCCCTCCACTTT. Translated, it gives CASSEGGYNSPLHF.

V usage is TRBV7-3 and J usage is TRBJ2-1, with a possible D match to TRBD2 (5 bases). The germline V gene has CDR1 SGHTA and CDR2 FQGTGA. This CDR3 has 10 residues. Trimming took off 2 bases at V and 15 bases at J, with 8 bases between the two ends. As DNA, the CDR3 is TGTGCCAGCAGCTTACCGGGGTCGTTCTTC. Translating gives CASSLPGSFF.

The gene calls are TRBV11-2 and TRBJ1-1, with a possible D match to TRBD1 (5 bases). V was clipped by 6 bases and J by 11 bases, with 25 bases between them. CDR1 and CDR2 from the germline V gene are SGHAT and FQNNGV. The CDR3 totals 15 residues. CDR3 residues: CASSHNGGDLTVAFF. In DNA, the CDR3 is TGTGCCAGCAGTCATAACGGGGGGGACCTTACCGTGGCTTTCTTT.

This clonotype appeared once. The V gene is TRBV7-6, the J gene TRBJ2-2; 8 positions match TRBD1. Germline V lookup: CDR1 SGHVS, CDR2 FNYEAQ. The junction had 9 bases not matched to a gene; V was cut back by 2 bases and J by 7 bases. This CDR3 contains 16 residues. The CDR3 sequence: CASSLLDRELDGELFF. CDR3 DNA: TGTGCCAGCAGCTTATTGGACAGGGAACTAGACGGGGAGCTGTTTTTT.

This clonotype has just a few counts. CDR3 protein: CASRSTGKIYGYTF. The CDR3 nucleotides read TGTGCCAGCAGGAGTACAGGGAAAATTTATGGCTACACCTTC. V and J are TRBV5-4 and TRBJ1-2; weak D call: TRBD1 (6 bases). Trimming cost V 5 bases and J 5 bases, with 16 bases left between them. Germline V lookup: CDR1 SGHNT, CDR2 YYREEE (reference sequence). The CDR3 covers 14 residues. The complete variable domain, with remaining parts taken from reference TRBV5-4 and TRBJ1-2, reads ETGVTQSPTHLIKTRGQQVTLRCSSQSGHNTVSWYQQALGQGPQFIFQYYREEENGRGNFPPRFSGLQFPNYSSELNVNALELDDSALYLCASRSTGKIYGYTFGSGTRLTVV.